These T cell receptor beta chains were read from a single sample in a study of blood T cell repertoires in COVID-19. Clones were sequenced by immunoSEQ multiplex PCR, and TCRdb holds only the in-frame ones, with some missing. The sample lists a few hundred thousand clones, more than 85% occurring once. Sequenced input: PBMCs or T cells enriched from blood (not recorded which). These TCRs come from a woman between 50 and 59 years old who had recovered from COVID-19. The CDR3 runs from the conserved cysteine through the conserved F or W. The order of the fields is J gene, clone size, CDR3 length, V gene, D gene, CDR3 DNA, CDR3 protein. The D gene is left open where the match is weak. Where a row states a size, it is once, few, many or the class of an expanded clone; other rows omit it.

TRBJ2-3,NA,15,TRBV6-5,NA,TGTGCCAGCAGCCAGGACTGGGAAAGCACAGATACGCAGTATTTT,CASSQDWESTDTQYF
TRBJ2-5,NA,15,TRBV5-4,TRBD2,TGTGCCAGCAGCTTAATTAGCGGGACCCAAGAGACCCAGTACTTC,CASSLISGTQETQYF
TRBJ2-1,NA,15,TRBV6-5,TRBD2,TGTGCCAGCAGTTACTCGAAAGCGGGAGTCAATGAGCAGTTCTTC,CASSYSKAGVNEQFF
TRBJ2-3,NA,14,TRBV19,TRBD2,TGTGCCAGTAGGAGGGAGGGCGCCTGGGATACGCAGTATTTT,CASRREGAWDTQYF
TRBJ2-3,NA,14,TRBV7-3,NA,TGTGCCAGCAGCTTAAACGGGAACACAGATACGCAGTATTTT,CASSLNGNTDTQYF
TRBJ2-1,NA,18,TRBV5-1,TRBD2,TGCGCCAGCAGGGGGAGAGTCGCGGGACTAGCGGGAGGTGGCGAGCAGTTCTTC,CASRGRVAGLAGGGEQFF
TRBJ2-7,NA,14,TRBV7-8,NA,TGTGCCAGCACCCCTCCAGGGCCCTACGAGGAGCAGTACTTC,CASTPPGPYEEQYF
TRBJ2-2,NA,16,TRBV7-2,NA,TGTGCCAGCAGCTTAGTGGCTAGCTCCCGTGCCGGGGAGCTGTTTTTT,CASSLVASSRAGELFF
TRBJ2-1,once,15,TRBV5-1,TRBD2,TGCGCCAGCAGCTTGGTGGGGGAGGGGACTCATGAGCAGTTCTTC,CASSLVGEGTHEQFF
TRBJ2-1,NA,16,TRBV10-3,TRBD1,TGTGCCATCAGTGAGTCAATCCAGGGGGCCTACAATGAGCAGTTCTTC,CAISESIQGAYNEQFF
TRBJ1-6,NA,13,TRBV6-1,NA,TGTGCCAGCAGTGAGGCGAGGGTTTCACCCCTCCACTTT,CASSEARVSPLHF
TRBJ1-3,NA,13,TRBV6-5,TRBD1,TGTGCCAGCCTAAGGGACAGGGGTAACACCATATATTTT,CASLRDRGNTIYF
TRBJ1-5,NA,16,TRBV2,TRBD1,TGTGCCAGCAGTTACCTCGGACAGGGGGGAGATCAGCCCCAGCATTTT,CASSYLGQGGDQPQHF
TRBJ2-1,NA,15,TRBV3-1/TRBV3-2,NA,TGTGCCAGCAGCCAGAGGGACTTAACCTACAATGAGCAGTTCTTC,CASSQRDLTYNEQFF
TRBJ1-2,NA,14,TRBV2,NA,TGTGCCAGCAGTGAAAATCGCCGGGACTATGGCTACACCTTC,CASSENRRDYGYTF
TRBJ1-5,NA,14,TRBV3-1/TRBV3-2,NA,TGTGCCAGCAGCCCCCGGGGGGGGCATCAGCCCCAGCATTTT,CASSPRGGHQPQHF
TRBJ2-2,once,15,TRBV7-9,TRBD1,TGTGCCAGCAACCCGGGGACAGGGCACACCGGGGAGCTGTTTTTT,CASNPGTGHTGELFF
TRBJ2-5,once,15,TRBV3-1/TRBV3-2,NA,TGTGCCAGCAGCCAAGTTACTACCTCCCAAGAGACCCAGTACTTC,CASSQVTTSQETQYF
TRBJ2-1,NA,13,TRBV5-3,NA,TGTGCCAGCCGCCTCGGGGGCTACAATGAGCAGTTCTTC,CASRLGGYNEQFF
TRBJ1-6,NA,14,TRBV3-1/TRBV3-2,NA,TGTGCCAGCAGCCAAGGGGCGGGACGATCACCCCTCCACTTT,CASSQGAGRSPLHF
TRBJ2-1,NA,12,TRBV5-1,NA,TGCGCCAGCAGCTTAGAGAACGATGAGCAGTTCTTC,CASSLENDEQFF
TRBJ1-4,NA,17,TRBV19,NA,TGTGCCAGTAGTCCATACCCCCGCGGCGCAACTAATGAAAAACTGTTTTTT,CASSPYPRGATNEKLFF
TRBJ1-1,NA,13,TRBV7-8,NA,TGTGCCAGCGACCGGGGAGTCGGCACTGAAGCTTTCTTT,CASDRGVGTEAFF
TRBJ2-1,NA,16,TRBV5-4,TRBD1,TGTGCCAGCAGCGTGCCGGGACAGGGAAGTGAAAATGAGCAGTTCTTC,CASSVPGQGSENEQFF
TRBJ1-5,once,18,TRBV28,TRBD1,TGTGCCAGCAGTAACTATAAAAACCGGGACAGGGGGTTTCAGCCCCAGCATTTT,CASSNYKNRDRGFQPQHF
TRBJ2-5,NA,16,TRBV5-4,TRBD2,TGTGCCAGCAGCTTTATAGGGCGGGAGGGTGGAGAGACCCAGTACTTC,CASSFIGREGGETQYF
TRBJ1-1,NA,13,TRBV11-3,TRBD1,TGTGCCAGCAGCCCCGGGACAGCGGGTGAAGCTTTCTTT,CASSPGTAGEAFF
TRBJ1-5,NA,15,TRBV7-2,NA,TGTGCCAGCAGCCCAGGGCCGGGTAATGCGCAGCCCCAGCATTTT,CASSPGPGNAQPQHF
TRBJ1-1,NA,13,TRBV18,NA,TGTGCCAGCTCTCTAAAGGGGGGGACTGAAGCTTTCTTT,CASSLKGGTEAFF
TRBJ2-5,NA,19,TRBV28,TRBD2,TGTGCCAGCAGCTCCCCACCATCGACGAGCGGGAGGAACCAAGAGACCCAGTACTTC,CASSSPPSTSGRNQETQYF
TRBJ2-7,NA,13,TRBV10-3,NA,TGTGCCATCAGAGGCGGGGAACTTTACGAGCAGTACTTC,CAIRGGELYEQYF
TRBJ2-3,NA,17,TRBV5-1,TRBD1,TGCGCCAGCAGCTTTCAGACAGGGATTGCGGGCACAGATACGCAGTATTTT,CASSFQTGIAGTDTQYF
TRBJ2-7,NA,15,TRBV18,TRBD2,TGTGCCAGCTCACCACGGGGGCGGGAGGGCTACGAGCAGTACTTC,CASSPRGREGYEQYF
TRBJ1-4,once,12,TRBV19,NA,TGTGCCAGTAGTGAGTTGAATGAAAAACTGTTTTTT,CASSELNEKLFF
TRBJ2-1,NA,13,TRBV3-1/TRBV3-2,NA,TGTGCCAGCAGCCCGGTTCGGTACAATGAGCAGTTCTTC,CASSPVRYNEQFF
TRBJ1-2,NA,15,TRBV3-1/TRBV3-2,NA,TGTGCCAGCAGCCAAGGGGGGGGAGCTAACTATGGCTACACCTTC,CASSQGGGANYGYTF
TRBJ1-1,NA,13,TRBV12-3/TRBV12-4,NA,TGTGCCAGCAGTTTTCGGGGGAACACTGAAGCTTTCTTT,CASSFRGNTEAFF
TRBJ2-1,NA,15,TRBV7-3,NA,TGTGCCAGCAGCTTAATGGACACCGCCTACAATGAGCAGTTCTTC,CASSLMDTAYNEQFF
TRBJ2-7,NA,15,TRBV10-3,NA,TGTGCCATCAGTGAGTCGATGACTAGTATAAACGAGCAGTACTTC,CAISESMTSINEQYF
TRBJ2-5,NA,16,TRBV3-1/TRBV3-2,TRBD2,TGTGCCAGCAGCCCCGGACTAGCGGGAGGAGCGGAGACCCAGTACTTC,CASSPGLAGGAETQYF
TRBJ2-2,NA,15,TRBV5-1,TRBD1,TGCGCCAGCTTCGGACAGGCCGATAACACCGGGGAGCTGTTTTTT,CASFGQADNTGELFF
TRBJ2-1,NA,15,TRBV11-2,TRBD2,TGTGCCAGCAGCCTAATAGCGGGAGTAGGGTATGAGCAGTTCTTC,CASSLIAGVGYEQFF
TRBJ2-3,NA,17,TRBV14,NA,TGTGCCAGCAGCCCTTACAGGCTACTGCGGCCTACAGATACGCAGTATTTT,CASSPYRLLRPTDTQYF
TRBJ2-2,NA,15,TRBV30,TRBD2,TGTGCCTGGAGTCTGGCGGGAGTTGGAGGCGGGGAGCTGTTTTTT,CAWSLAGVGGGELFF
TRBJ1-1,once,14,TRBV7-2,TRBD1,TGTGCCAGCAGCCTGGACAGGGGGACGACTGAAGCTTTCTTT,CASSLDRGTTEAFF
TRBJ1-2,NA,11,TRBV20-1,NA,TGCAGTGCTAAACAGGGATACGGCTACACCTTC,CSAKQGYGYTF
TRBJ1-3,NA,18,TRBV7-9,TRBD1,TGTGCCAGCAGCTCCTCCTATGACGGAGGGACAGGGGGTCACACCATATATTTT,CASSSSYDGGTGGHTIYF
TRBJ2-5,NA,14,TRBV2,TRBD2,TGTGCCAGCAGCATTAGCGGGCCCCAAGAGACCCAGTACTTC,CASSISGPQETQYF
TRBJ2-6,few,16,TRBV29-1,NA,TGCAGCGTGTATAGCGGTTTTAGCTCTGGGGCCAACGTCCTGACTTTC,CSVYSGFSSGANVLTF
TRBJ2-1,few,15,TRBV19,TRBD1,TGTGCCAGTAGTAGCATCGGACAGGGGAGTGATGAGCAGTTCTTC,CASSSIGQGSDEQFF
TRBJ1-5,NA,14,TRBV18,NA,TGTGCCAGCTCAGGCCGGACAGATGGATCGCCCCAGCATTTT,CASSGRTDGSPQHF
TRBJ1-2,NA,14,TRBV7-2,NA,TGTGCCAGCAGCTTTAGACAGGTCGAGTATGGCTACACCTTC,CASSFRQVEYGYTF
TRBJ1-5,once,15,TRBV27,NA,TGTGCCAGCAGTTTATCGGGACGGGGGGATCAGCCCCAGCATTTT,CASSLSGRGDQPQHF
TRBJ1-1,NA,13,TRBV9,NA,TGTGCCAGCAGCGCCAGGGGAAAGACTGAAGCTTTCTTT,CASSARGKTEAFF
TRBJ1-5,few,12,TRBV19,NA,TGTGCCAGTAGCAGAGGTGATCAGCCCCAGCATTTT,CASSRGDQPQHF